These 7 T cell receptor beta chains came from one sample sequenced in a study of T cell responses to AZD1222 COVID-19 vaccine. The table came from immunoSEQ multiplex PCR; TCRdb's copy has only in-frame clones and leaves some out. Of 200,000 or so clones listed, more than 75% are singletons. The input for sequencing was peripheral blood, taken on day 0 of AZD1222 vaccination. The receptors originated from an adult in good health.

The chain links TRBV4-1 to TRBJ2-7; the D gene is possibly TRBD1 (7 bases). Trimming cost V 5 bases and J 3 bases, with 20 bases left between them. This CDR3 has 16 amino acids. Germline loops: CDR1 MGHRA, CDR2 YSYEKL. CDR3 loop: CASSDTAGQLSYEQYF. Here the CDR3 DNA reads TGCGCCAGCAGCGATACCGCGGGACAGCTTAGCTACGAGCAGTACTTC.

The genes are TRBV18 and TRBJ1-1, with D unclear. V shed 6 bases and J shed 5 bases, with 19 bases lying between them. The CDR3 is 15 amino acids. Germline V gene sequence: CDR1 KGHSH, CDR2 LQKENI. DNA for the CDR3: TGTGCCAGCTCCCGCAAGCCTCGGACCGAAACTGAAGCTTTCTTT. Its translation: CASSRKPRTETEAFF.

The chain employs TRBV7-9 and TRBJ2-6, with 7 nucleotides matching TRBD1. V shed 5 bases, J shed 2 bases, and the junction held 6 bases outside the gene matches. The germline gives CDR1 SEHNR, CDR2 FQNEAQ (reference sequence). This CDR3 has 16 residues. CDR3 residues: CASSRAGTAGANVLTF. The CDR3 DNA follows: TGTGCCAGCAGCAGAGCCGGGACAGCTGGGGCCAACGTCCTGACTTTC.

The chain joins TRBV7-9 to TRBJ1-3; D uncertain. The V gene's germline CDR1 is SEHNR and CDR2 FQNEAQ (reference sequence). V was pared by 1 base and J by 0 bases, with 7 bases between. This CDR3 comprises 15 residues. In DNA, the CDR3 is TGTGCCAGCAGCTTAGTTGGGATCTCTGGAAACACCATATATTTT. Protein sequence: CASSLVGISGNTIYF.

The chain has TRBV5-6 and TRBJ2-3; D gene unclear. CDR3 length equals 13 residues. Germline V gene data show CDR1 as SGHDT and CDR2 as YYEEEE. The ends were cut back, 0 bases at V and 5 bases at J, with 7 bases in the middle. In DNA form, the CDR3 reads TGTGCCAGCAGCTTGGCCGATGGAGATACGCAGTATTTT. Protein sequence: CASSLADGDTQYF. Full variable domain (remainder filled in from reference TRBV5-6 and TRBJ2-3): DAGVTQSPTHLIKTRGQQVTLRCSPKSGHDTVSWYQQALGQGPQFIFQYYEEEERQRGNFPDRFSGHQFPNYSSELNVNALLLGDSALYLCASSLADGDTQYFGPGTRLTVL.

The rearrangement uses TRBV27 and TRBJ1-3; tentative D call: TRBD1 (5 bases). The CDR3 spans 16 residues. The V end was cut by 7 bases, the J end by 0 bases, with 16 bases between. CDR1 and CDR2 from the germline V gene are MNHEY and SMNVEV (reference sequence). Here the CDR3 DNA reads TGTGCCAGCACCGCCTGGGGACCTAACTCTGGAAACACCATATATTTT. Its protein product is CASTAWGPNSGNTIYF.

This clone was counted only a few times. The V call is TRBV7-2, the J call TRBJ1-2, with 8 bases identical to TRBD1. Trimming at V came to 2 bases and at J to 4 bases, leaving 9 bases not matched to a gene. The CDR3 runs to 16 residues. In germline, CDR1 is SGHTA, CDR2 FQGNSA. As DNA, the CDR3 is TGTGCCAGCAGCTTAACAGTGACCACAGGGGGCTATGGCTACACCTTC. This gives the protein CASSLTVTTGGYGYTF.